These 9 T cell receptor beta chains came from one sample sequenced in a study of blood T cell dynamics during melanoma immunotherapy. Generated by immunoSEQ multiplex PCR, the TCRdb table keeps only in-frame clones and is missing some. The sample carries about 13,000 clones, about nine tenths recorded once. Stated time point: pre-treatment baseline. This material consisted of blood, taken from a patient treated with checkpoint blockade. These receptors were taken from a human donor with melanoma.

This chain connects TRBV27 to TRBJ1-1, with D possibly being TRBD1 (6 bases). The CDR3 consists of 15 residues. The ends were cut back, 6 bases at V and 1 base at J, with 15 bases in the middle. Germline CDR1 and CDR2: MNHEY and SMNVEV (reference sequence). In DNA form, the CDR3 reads TGTGCCAGCAGATATTATGGGGGCACGAACACTGAAGCTTTCTTT. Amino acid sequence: CASRYYGGTNTEAFF.

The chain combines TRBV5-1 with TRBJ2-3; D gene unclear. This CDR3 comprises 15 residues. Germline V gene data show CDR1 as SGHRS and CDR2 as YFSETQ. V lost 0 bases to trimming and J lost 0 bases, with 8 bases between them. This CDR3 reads CASSLVSPSTDTQYF. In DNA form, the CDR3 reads TGCGCCAGCAGCTTGGTGTCCCCTAGCACAGATACGCAGTATTTT.

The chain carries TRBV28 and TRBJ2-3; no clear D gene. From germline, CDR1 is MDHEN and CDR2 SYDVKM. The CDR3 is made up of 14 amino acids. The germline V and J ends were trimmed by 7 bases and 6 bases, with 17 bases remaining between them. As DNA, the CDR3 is TGTGCCAGCACCCCCTCCCACCCTGAGGATACGCAGTATTTT. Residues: CASTPSHPEDTQYF.

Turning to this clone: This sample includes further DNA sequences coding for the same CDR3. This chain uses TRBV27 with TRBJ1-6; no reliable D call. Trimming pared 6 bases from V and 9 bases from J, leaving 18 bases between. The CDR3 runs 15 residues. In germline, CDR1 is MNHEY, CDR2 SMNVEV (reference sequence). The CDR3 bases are TGTGCCAGCAGACCGTCGGGAGGCATGGGTTCACCCCTCCACTTT. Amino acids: CASRPSGGMGSPLHF.

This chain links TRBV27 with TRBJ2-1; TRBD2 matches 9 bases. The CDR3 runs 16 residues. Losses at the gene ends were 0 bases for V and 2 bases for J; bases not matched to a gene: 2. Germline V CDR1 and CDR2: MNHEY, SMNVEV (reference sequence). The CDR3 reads CASSLSTSGTYNEQFF. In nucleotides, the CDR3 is TGTGCCAGCAGTTTATCGACTAGCGGTACCTACAATGAGCAGTTCTTC.

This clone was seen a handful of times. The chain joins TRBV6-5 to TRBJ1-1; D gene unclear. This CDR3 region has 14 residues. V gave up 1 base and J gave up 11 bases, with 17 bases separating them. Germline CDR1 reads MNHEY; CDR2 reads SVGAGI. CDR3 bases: TGTGCCAGCAGTTACTTTATAGGTCCCAAGGGTGCTTTCTTT. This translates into CASSYFIGPKGAFF.

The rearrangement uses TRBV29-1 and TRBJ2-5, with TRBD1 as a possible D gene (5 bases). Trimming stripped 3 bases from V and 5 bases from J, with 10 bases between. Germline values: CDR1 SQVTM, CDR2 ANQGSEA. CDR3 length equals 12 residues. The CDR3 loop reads CSVDRQWETQYF. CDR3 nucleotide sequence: TGCAGCGTTGATCGACAGTGGGAGACCCAGTACTTC.

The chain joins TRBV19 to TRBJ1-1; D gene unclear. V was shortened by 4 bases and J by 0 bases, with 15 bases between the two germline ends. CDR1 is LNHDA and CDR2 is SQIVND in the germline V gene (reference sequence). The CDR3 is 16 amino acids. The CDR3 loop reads CASSTSTVRLNTEAFF. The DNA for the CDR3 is TGTGCCAGTAGTACGTCTACGGTAAGGTTGAACACTGAAGCTTTCTTT. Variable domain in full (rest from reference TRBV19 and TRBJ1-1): DGGITQSPKYLFRKEGQNVTLSCEQNLNHDAMYWYRQDPGQGLRLIYYSQIVNDFQKGDIAEGYSVSREKKESFPLTVTSAQKNPTAFYLCASSTSTVRLNTEAFFGQGTRLTVV.

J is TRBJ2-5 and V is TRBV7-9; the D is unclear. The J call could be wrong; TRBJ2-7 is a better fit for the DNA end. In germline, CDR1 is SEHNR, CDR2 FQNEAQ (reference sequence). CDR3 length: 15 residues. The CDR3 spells CASSLGAVSITEQYF. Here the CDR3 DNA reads TGTGCCAGCAGCTTAGGGGCTGTCAGTATTACCGAGCAGTACTTC.